The 10 T cell receptor beta chains listed next were all sequenced from one sample in a study of T cells in Graves' hyperthyroidism and ophthalmopathy (dated by TCRdb to about 2019). Libraries were prepared through multiplex PCR. The sequencing machine was an Illumina HiSeq 2000. The TCR beta CDR3 regions were amplified from the RNA transcripts. For the first round of RT-PCR on the TCR CDR3, the HTBI primer set was used together with the Qiagen OneStep RT-PCR kit. Starting from the raw public reads, TCRdb applied fastp trimming at Q25, assembled clones with MiXCR and retained in-frame beta chains. Each record represents a unique CDR3 protein, reported with the most common genes and DNA among its rows. This sample gives 300,000 or so distinct CDR3 sequences in total; over 15% of them show up just once. The biggest ten clones account for 45% to 55% of the sample. Sequencing input: blood. These receptors were collected from a woman aged 45 to 65 with Graves' hyperthyroidism.

This clonotype was counted a few times. The J gene is TRBJ2-1, the V gene TRBV24-1, with TRBD2 matching over 10 bases. Germline V CDR1 and CDR2: KGHDR, SFDVKD. CDR3 size: 14 residues. V shed 8 bases, J shed 5 bases, and the junction held 5 bases outside the gene matches. CDR3 protein: CATIGLAENNEQFF. The CDR3 DNA sequence: TGTGCCACCATTGGACTAGCGGAAAACAATGAGCAGTTCTTC.

This clonotype came up many times. This chain connects TRBV5-1 to TRBJ1-1; D unresolved. Germline loops: CDR1 SGHRS, CDR2 YFSETQ. The V and J ends lost 5 bases and 3 bases respectively, with 11 bases between them. The CDR3 is 13 residues long. CDR3 nucleotide sequence: TGCGCCAGCAGATCGGGCGCCGACACTGAAGCTTTCTTT. It translates to CASRSGADTEAFF.

The chain has TRBV6-1 and TRBJ2-3; TRBD2 aligns across 8 bases. Germline V lookup: CDR1 MNHNS, CDR2 SASEGT. The CDR3 sequence is 15 residues long. The J segment lost 2 bases and the V segment lost 5 bases, leaving 6 bases of the junction unmatched. CDR3 protein: CASSKLAAATDTQYF. DNA for the CDR3: TGTGCCAGCAGTAAACTAGCGGCCGCCACAGATACGCAGTATTTT.

The genes are TRBV9 and TRBJ2-5; 12 bases line up with TRBD2. The CDR3 is 16 amino acids. The V segment lost 0 bases and the J segment 3 bases; nucleotides outside the gene matches: 3. CDR1 and CDR2 (germline): SGDLS, YYNGEE. CDR3 bases: TGTGCCAGCAGCGTAGATCTAGCGGGGGGGGAAGAGACCCAGTACTTC. This gives the protein CASSVDLAGGEETQYF.

This clonotype was counted at least ten times. The rearrangement links TRBV3-1 to TRBJ1-1; D is unresolved. The CDR3 is made up of 16 amino acids. Germline CDR1 and CDR2: LGHDT and YNNKEL (reference sequence). Trimming took off 0 bases at V and 0 bases at J, with 11 bases between the two ends. In DNA, the CDR3 is TGTGCCAGCAGCCAAGATGCGGCAGCCCTGAACACTGAAGCTTTCTTT. This gives the protein CASSQDAAALNTEAFF.

This clonotype was recorded at least ten times. The CDR3, as DNA: TGTGCCAGCAGTTCGGGACAGGGGGTTGATACGCAGTATTTT. Translated: CASSSGQGVDTQYF. This chain connects TRBV28 to TRBJ2-3, with 11 bases fitting TRBD1. Germline V gene sequence: CDR1 MDHEN, CDR2 SYDVKM. The CDR3 consists of 14 residues. V dropped 4 bases and J dropped 6; count of bases not matched to a gene: 3.

As regards this clonotype: A much more abundant neighbour one base away suggests this may be a read error. The chain joins TRBV18 to TRBJ1-1; 8 positions agree with TRBD1. Germline CDR1 and CDR2: KGHSH and LQKENI. The CDR3 loop spans 16 amino acids. DNA of the CDR3: TGTGCCAGCTCATCAACGACAGGGGCTGAGGACACTCAAGCTTTCTTT. This codes for CASSSTTGAEDTQAFF.

V gene TRBV9 combines with J gene TRBJ2-2; no firm D call. Germline V gene sequence: CDR1 SGDLS, CDR2 YYNGEE. The CDR3 runs 14 residues. The V gene lost 4 bases and the J gene lost 4 bases, with 11 bases spanning the gap. DNA of the CDR3: TGTGCCAGCAGCAATCCAAGTAGCACCGGGGAGCTGTTTTTT. It codes for CASSNPSSTGELFF.

This clonotype was observed a handful of times. Here the CDR3 DNA reads TGCGCCAGCAGCGAACAGGGGGCTGGCTATGGCTACACCTTC. Amino acid sequence: CASSEQGAGYGYTF. The V and J genes are TRBV5-1 and TRBJ1-2, with TRBD1 identical over 9 bases. Trimming cost V 4 bases and J 4 bases; bases outside gene matches: 5. CDR3 length: 14 amino acids. The germline V gene has CDR1 SGHRS and CDR2 YFSETQ.

This clonotype was recorded at least ten times. The chain links TRBV9 to TRBJ2-3, with a tentative D call TRBD1 (6 bases). Trimming took 3 bases from V and 3 from J, leaving 8 bases between them. CDR1 is SGDLS and CDR2 is YYNGEE in the germline V gene. This CDR3 has 13 residues. CDR3 in amino acids: CASSGTATDTQYF. DNA for the CDR3: TGTGCCAGCAGCGGGACAGCTACAGATACGCAGTATTTT. Using reference TRBV9 and TRBJ2-3 for the parts outside the CDR3, the full variable domain is DSGVTQTPKHLITATGQRVTLRCSPRSGDLSVYWYQQSLDQGLQFLIQYYNGEERAKGNILERFSAQQFPDLHSELNLSSLELGDSALYFCASSGTATDTQYFGPGTRLTVL.